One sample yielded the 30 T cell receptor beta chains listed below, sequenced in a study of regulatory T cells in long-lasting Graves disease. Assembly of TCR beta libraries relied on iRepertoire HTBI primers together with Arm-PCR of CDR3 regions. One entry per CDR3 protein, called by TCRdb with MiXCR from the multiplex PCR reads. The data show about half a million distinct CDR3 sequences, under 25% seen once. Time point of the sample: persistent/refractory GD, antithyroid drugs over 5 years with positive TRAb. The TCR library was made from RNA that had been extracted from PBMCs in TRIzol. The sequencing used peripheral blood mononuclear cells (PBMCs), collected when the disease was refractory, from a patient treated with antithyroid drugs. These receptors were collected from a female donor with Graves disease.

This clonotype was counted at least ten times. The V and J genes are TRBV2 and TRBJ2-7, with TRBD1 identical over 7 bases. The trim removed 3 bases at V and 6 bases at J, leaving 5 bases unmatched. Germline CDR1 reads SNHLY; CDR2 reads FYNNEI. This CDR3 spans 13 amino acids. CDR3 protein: CASSDEAGGEQYF. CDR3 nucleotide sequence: TGTGCCAGCAGTGATGAGGCAGGGGGCGAGCAGTACTTC.

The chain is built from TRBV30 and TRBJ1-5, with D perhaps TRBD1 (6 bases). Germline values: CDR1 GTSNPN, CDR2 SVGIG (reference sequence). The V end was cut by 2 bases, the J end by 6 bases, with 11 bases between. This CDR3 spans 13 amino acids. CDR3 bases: TGTGCCTGGAGTCAAGGGGGGGGTCAGCCCCAGCATTTT. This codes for CAWSQGGGQPQHF.

CDR3 region: CASSGRRGGDSPLHF. CDR3 nucleotide sequence: TGTGCCAGCAGCGGCCGTAGGGGAGGGGATTCACCCCTCCACTTT. The chain carries TRBV7-9 and TRBJ1-6; tentative D call: TRBD1 (5 bases). Deletions cut 5 bases from V and 8 bases from J, with 16 bases between. The CDR3 sequence is 15 residues long. CDR1 and CDR2 (germline): SEHNR, FQNEAQ (reference sequence).

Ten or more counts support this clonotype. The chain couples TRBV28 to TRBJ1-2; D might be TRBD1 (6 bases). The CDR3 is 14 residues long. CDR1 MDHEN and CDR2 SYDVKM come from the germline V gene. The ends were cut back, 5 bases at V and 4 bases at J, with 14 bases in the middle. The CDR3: CASSEAGVSYGYTF. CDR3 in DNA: TGTGCCAGCAGTGAGGCAGGGGTGTCCTATGGCTACACCTTC.

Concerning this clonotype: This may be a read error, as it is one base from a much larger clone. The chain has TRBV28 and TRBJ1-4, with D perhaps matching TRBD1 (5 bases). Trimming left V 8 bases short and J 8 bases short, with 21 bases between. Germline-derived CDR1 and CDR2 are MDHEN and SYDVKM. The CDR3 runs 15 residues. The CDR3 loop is CASGLPGPRIEKLFF. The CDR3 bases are TGTGCCAGCGGGCTTCCGGGACCTCGGATCGAAAAACTGTTTTTT.

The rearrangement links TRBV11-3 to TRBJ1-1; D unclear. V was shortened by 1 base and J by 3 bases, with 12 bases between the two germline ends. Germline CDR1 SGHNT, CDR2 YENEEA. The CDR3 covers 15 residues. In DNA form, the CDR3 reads TGTGCCAGCAGCTTAGGGGCGTATGAAGACACTGAAGCTTTCTTT. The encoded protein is CASSLGAYEDTEAFF.

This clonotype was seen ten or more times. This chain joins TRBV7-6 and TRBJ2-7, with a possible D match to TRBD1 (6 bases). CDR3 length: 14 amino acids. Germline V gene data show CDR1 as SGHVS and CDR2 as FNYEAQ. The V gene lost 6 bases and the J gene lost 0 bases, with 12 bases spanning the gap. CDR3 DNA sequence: TGTGCCAGCAGACAGGGCCGAGGCTCCTACGAGCAGTACTTC. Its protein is CASRQGRGSYEQYF.

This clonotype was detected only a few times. CDR3 amino acids: CSARTSRTDSNQPQHF. CDR3 coding DNA: TGCAGTGCTAGAACCTCGAGGACGGATAGCAATCAGCCCCAGCATTTT. The chain couples TRBV20-1 to TRBJ1-5; unclear D gene. Germline V CDR1 and CDR2: DFQATT, SNEGSKA (reference sequence). V dropped 2 bases and J dropped 0 bases, with 14 bases sitting between them. The CDR3 has 16 residues.

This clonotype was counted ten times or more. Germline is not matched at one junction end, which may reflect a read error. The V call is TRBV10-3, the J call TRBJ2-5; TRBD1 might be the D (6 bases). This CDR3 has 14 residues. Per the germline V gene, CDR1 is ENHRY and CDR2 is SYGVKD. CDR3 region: CASSYRALQETQYF. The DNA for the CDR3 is TGTGCCAGCAGTTACAGGGCTCTCCAAGAGACCCAGTACTTC.

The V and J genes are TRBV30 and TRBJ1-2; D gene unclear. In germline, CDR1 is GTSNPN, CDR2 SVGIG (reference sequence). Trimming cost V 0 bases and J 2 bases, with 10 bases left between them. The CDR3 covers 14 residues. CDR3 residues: CAWSVALVNYGYTF. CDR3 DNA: TGTGCCTGGAGTGTAGCGTTGGTAAACTATGGCTACACCTTC.

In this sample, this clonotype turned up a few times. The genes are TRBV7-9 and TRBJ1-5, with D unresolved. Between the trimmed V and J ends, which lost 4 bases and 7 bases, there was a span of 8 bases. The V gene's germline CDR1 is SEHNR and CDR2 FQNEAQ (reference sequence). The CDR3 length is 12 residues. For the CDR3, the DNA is TGTGCCAGCAGCTGGGCGGGGCAGCCCCAGCATTTT. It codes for CASSWAGQPQHF. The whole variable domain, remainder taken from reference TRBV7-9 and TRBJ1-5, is DTGVSQNPRHKITKRGQNVTFRCDPISEHNRLYWYRQTLGQGPEFLTYFQNEAQLEKSRLLSDRFSAERPKGSFSTLEIQRTEQGDSAMYLCASSWAGQPQHFGDGTRLSIL.

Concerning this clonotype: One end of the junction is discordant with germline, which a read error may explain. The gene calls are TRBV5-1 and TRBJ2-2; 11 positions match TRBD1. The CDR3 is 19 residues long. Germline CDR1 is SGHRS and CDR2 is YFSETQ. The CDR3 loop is CASSLAKGQGARNTGELVF. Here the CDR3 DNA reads TGCGCCAGCAGCTTGGCTAAAGGACAGGGGGCAAGGAACACCGGGGAGCTGGTTTTT.

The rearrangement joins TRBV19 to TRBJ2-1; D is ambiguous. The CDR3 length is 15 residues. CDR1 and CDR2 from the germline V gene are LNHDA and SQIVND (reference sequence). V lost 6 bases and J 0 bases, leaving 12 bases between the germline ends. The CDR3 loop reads CASRAYPSSYNEQFF. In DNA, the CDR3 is TGTGCCAGTAGGGCTTACCCGAGCTCCTACAATGAGCAGTTCTTC.

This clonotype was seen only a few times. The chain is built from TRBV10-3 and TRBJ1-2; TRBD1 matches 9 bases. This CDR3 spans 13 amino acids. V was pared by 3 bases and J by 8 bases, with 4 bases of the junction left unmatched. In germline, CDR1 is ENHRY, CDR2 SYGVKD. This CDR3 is CAISDDRGNGYTF. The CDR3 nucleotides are TGTGCCATCAGTGACGACAGGGGGAACGGCTACACCTTC.

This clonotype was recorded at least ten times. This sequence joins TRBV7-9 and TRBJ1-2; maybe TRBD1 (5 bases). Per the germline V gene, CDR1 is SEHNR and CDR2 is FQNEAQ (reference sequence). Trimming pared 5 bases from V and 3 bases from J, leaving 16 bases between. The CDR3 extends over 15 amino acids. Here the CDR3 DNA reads TGTGCCAGCAGCAACAACGGGGACGGAGACTATGGCTACACCTTC. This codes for CASSNNGDGDYGYTF.

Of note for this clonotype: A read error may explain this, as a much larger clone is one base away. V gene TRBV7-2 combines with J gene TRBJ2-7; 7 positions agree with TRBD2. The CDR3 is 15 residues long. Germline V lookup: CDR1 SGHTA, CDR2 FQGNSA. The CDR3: CASSLAGGGVYERYF. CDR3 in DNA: TGTGCCAGCAGCTTAGCGGGTGGGGGGGTCTACGAGCGGTACTTC.

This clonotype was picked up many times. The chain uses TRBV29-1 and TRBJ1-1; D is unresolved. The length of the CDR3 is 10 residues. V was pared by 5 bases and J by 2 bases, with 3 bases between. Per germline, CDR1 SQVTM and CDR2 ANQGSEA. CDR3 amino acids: CSVINTEAFF. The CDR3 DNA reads TGCAGCGTTATAAACACTGAAGCTTTCTTT.

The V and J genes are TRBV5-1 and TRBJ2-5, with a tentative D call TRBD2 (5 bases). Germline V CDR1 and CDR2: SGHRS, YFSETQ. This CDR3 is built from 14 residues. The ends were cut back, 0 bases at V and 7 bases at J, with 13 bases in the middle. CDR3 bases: TGCGCCAGCAGCTTGGATCCTGGGCGGGTGACCCAGTACTTC. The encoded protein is CASSLDPGRVTQYF.

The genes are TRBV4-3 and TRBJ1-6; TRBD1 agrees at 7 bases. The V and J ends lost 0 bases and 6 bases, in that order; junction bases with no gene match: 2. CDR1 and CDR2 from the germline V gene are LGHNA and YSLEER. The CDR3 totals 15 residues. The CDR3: CASSQDGTANSPLHF. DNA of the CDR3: TGCGCCAGCAGCCAAGATGGGACAGCTAATTCACCCCTCCACTTT.

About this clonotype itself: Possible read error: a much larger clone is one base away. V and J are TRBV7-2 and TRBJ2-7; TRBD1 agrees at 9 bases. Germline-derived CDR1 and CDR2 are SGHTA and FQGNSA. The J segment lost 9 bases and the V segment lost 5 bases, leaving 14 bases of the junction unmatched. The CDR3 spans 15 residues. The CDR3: CASSLSGTGFHGQYF. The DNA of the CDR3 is TGTGCCAGCAGCCTCTCTGGGACAGGGTTCCACGGGCAGTACTTC. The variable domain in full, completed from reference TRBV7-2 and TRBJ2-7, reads GAGVSQSPSNKVTEKGKDVELRCDPISGHTALYWYRQSLGQGLEFLIYFQGNSAPDKSGLPSDRFSAERTGGSVSTLTIQRTQQEDSAVYLCASSLSGTGFHGQYFGPGTRLTVT.

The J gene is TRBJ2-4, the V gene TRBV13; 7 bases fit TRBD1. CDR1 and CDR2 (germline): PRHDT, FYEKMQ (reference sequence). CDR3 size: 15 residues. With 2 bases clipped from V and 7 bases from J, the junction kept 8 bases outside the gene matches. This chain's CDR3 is CASSLKGQLGNIQYF. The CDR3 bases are TGTGCCAGCAGCTTAAAGGGACAGCTCGGGAACATTCAGTACTTC.

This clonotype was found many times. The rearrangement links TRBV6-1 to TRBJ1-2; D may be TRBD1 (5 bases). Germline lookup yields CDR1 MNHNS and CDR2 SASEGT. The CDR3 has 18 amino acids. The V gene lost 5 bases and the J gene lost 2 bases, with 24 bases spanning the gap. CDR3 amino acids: CASSLVRGRTALNYGYTF. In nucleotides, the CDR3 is TGTGCCAGCAGTCTTGTCCGGGGCAGGACCGCGCTCAACTATGGCTACACCTTC.

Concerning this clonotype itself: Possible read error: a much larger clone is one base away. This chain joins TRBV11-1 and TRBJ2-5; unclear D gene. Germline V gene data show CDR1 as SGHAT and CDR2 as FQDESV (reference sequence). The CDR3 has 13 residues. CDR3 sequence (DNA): TGTGCCGGCAGCTTGTCATTAAAAGAGACCCAGTACTTC. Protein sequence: CAGSLSLKETQYF.

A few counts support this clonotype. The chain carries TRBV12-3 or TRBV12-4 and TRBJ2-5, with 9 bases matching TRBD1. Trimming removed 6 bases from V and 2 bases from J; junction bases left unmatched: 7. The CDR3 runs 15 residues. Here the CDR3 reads CASSLYRGRQETQYF. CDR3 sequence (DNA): TGTGCCAGCAGCTTATACAGGGGGCGTCAAGAGACCCAGTACTTC.

CDR3 DNA: TGTGCCAGCAGCGCGACAGGGGGCAATGGCTACACCTTC. This codes for CASSATGGNGYTF. V gene TRBV7-9 combines with J gene TRBJ1-2; the match to TRBD1 covers 10 bases. Germline V gives CDR1 SEHNR, CDR2 FQNEAQ (reference sequence). Losses at the gene ends were 5 bases for V and 6 bases for J; bases not matched to a gene: 3. This CDR3 region has 13 residues.

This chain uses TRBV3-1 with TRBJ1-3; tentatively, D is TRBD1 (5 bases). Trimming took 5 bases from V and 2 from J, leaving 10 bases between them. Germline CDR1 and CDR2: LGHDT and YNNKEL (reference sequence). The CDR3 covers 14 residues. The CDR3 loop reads CASSLGTTGNTIYF. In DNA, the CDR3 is TGTGCCAGCAGCTTAGGGACTACTGGAAACACCATATATTTT. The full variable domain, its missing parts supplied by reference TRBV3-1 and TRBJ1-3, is DTAVSQTPKYLVTQMGNDKSIKCEQNLGHDTMYWYKQDSKKFLKIMFSYNNKELIINETVPNRFSPKSPDKAHLNLHINSLELGDSAVYFCASSLGTTGNTIYFGEGSWLTVV.

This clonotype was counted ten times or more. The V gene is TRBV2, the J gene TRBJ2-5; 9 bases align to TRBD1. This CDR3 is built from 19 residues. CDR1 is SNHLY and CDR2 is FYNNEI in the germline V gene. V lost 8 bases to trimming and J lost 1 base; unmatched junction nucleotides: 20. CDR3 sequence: CASRKDRGITGRTQETQYF. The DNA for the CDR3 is TGTGCCAGCCGCAAAGACAGGGGGATTACGGGGCGGACCCAAGAGACCCAGTACTTC.

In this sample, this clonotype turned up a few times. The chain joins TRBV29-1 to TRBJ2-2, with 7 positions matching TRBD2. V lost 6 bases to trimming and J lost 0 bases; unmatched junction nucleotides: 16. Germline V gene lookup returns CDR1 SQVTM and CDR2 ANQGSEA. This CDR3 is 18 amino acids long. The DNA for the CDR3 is TGCAGCGTACTCCTGGGGGGGACCTATACCACGAACACCGGGGAGCTGTTTTTT. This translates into CSVLLGGTYTTNTGELFF.

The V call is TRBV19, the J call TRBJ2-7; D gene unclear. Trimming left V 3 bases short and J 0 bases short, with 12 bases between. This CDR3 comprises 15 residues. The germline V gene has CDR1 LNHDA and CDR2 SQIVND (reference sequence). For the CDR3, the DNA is TGTGCCAGTAGTATCCGGAGTTCGCCCTCCTACGAGCAGTACTTC. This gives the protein CASSIRSSPSYEQYF.

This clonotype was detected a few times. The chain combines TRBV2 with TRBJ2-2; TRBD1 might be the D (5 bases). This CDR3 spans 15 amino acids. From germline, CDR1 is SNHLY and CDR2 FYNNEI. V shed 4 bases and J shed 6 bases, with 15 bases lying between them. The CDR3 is CASSVEYRGSGELFF. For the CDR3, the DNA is TGTGCCAGCAGTGTTGAGTATAGGGGTTCCGGGGAGCTGTTTTTT. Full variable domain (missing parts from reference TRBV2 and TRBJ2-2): EPEVTQTPSHQVTQMGQEVILRCVPISNHLYFYWYRQILGQKVEFLVSFYNNEISEKSEIFDDQFSVERPDGSNFTLKIRSTKLEDSAMYFCASSVEYRGSGELFFGEGSRLTVL.